Listed below are T cell receptor beta chains from one sample, sequenced in a study of T cell responses to AZD1222 COVID-19 vaccine. TCRdb's table, derived via immunoSEQ multiplex PCR, lists solely in-frame clones and lacks some. The table lists roughly 120,000 clones, about 85% of them singletons. The sequences come from peripheral blood, collected on day 0 of AZD1222 vaccination. The receptor set was obtained from an adult in good health. The CDR3 runs from the conserved cysteine through the conserved F or W. Fields, in order: V gene, J gene, D gene, clone size, CDR3 DNA, CDR3 protein. D genes are given only for firm matches. Clone size, where shown, is once, few, many, or a class for clones that have expanded.

TRBV7-9	TRBJ1-4	.	.	TGTGCCAGCAGCCCACCCGCAGGGTCGGGTGAAAAACTGTTTTTT	CASSPPAGSGEKLFF
TRBV15	TRBJ1-5	.	.	TGTGCCACCAGCAGCGAGGGGCCACATCAGCCCCAGCATTTT	CATSSEGPHQPQHF
TRBV3-1/TRBV3-2	TRBJ1-5	TRBD1	.	TGTGCCAGCAGCCTACGACAGGGGGCTCTTCAGCCCCAGCATTTT	CASSLRQGALQPQHF
TRBV18	TRBJ1-2	TRBD1	.	TGTGCCAGCTCACCACCGGACAGGGCGAATGGCTACACCTTC	CASSPPDRANGYTF
TRBV7-3	TRBJ1-2	.	.	TGTGCCAGCAGCTTAAGTGGCACGACTAACCATGGCTACACCTTC	CASSLSGTTNHGYTF
TRBV20-1	TRBJ2-5	.	.	.	CSASVRGTQYF
TRBV24-1	TRBJ2-1	.	.	TGTGCCACCAGTGACCAGGGGAGGAATGAGCAGTTCTTC	CATSDQGRNEQFF
TRBV28	TRBJ2-7	TRBD1	.	TGTGCCAGCAGTGGGGGTGGAGGGACAGGGAGGTACGAGCAGTACTTC	CASSGGGGTGRYEQYF
TRBV2	TRBJ2-7	TRBD2	.	TGTGCCAGCAGGGATCTCTTGGGACTAGCGGGACCGTTC	CASRDLLGLAGPF
TRBV9	TRBJ1-4	.	.	TGTGCCAGCAGCGTAGGGCCTGCAACTAATGAAAAACTGTTTTTT	CASSVGPATNEKLFF
TRBV7-8	TRBJ1-5	.	few	TGTGCCAGCTCACTTGCTACCTCCAATCAGCCCCAGCATTTT	CASSLATSNQPQHF
TRBV19	TRBJ2-5	TRBD2	.	TGTGCCAGTAGTAGGCTAGCGGGAGGAGGAGAGACCCAGTACTTC	CASSRLAGGGETQYF
TRBV13	TRBJ2-1	TRBD1	.	TGTGCCAGCAGCTTCAGCGACAGGGGTCTCGGTCCGTTCTTC	CASSFSDRGLGPFF
TRBV29-1	TRBJ2-1	TRBD1	.	TGCAGCGTTGTCCTCCGGGACAGGGGGATCAATGAGCAGTTCTTC	CSVVLRDRGINEQFF
TRBV11-3	TRBJ1-1	.	.	TGTGCCAGCAGCTTATCTCCTAACACTGAAGCTTTCTTT	CASSLSPNTEAFF
TRBV5-8	TRBJ1-1	.	once	TGTGCCAGCAGCTTCGAGCTGGGATTATTGAACACTGAAGCTTTCTTT	CASSFELGLLNTEAFF
TRBV4-2	TRBJ2-1	.	.	TGTGCCAGCAGCCCCACCGAGGCGGGTTGGGGGGATGAGCAGTTCTTC	CASSPTEAGWGDEQFF
TRBV3-1/TRBV3-2	TRBJ2-2	.	few	TGTGCCAGCAGCCAAGTGAACCAGGTTCTAGGGGAGCTGTTTTTT	CASSQVNQVLGELFF
TRBV7-2	TRBJ1-1	.	.	TGTGCCAGCAGCTTAGAGGCGGGAAACACTGAAGCTTTCTTT	CASSLEAGNTEAFF
TRBV19	TRBJ2-1	TRBD1	.	TGTGCCAGTAGTACGGACAGGGGCTCCTACAATGAGCAGTTCTTC	CASSTDRGSYNEQFF
TRBV14	TRBJ1-3	.	once	TGTGCCAGCAGCTTTGGAAGCTCTGGAAACACCATATATTTT	CASSFGSSGNTIYF
TRBV2	TRBJ2-4	TRBD1	medium-sized	TGTGCCAGCAGGAGAGACAGGGGGGGAACCAAAAACATTCAGTACTTC	CASRRDRGGTKNIQYF
TRBV7-2	TRBJ2-7	TRBD2	.	TGTGCCAGCAGCCCCAGAACAAATTTAGCGGGAGTAAACTACGAGCAGTACTTC	CASSPRTNLAGVNYEQYF
TRBV5-1	TRBJ1-2	TRBD1	.	TGCGCCAGCAGCCCTTTGACAGGGAACGCCTATGGCTACACCTTC	CASSPLTGNAYGYTF
TRBV19	TRBJ1-1	.	.	TGTGCCACTCTGGACAGGAACACTGAAGCTTTCTTT	CATLDRNTEAFF
TRBV3-1/TRBV3-2	TRBJ1-1	.	.	TGTGCCAGCAGCCATACAGACGGAAACACTGAAGCTTTCTTT	CASSHTDGNTEAFF
TRBV5-1	TRBJ2-3	TRBD2	once	TGCGCCAGCAGCTTGGCCCCTAGCGGGAGATCGGGCACAGATACGCAGTATTTT	CASSLAPSGRSGTDTQYF
TRBV3-1/TRBV3-2	TRBJ1-3	.	.	TGTGCCAGCAGCCAAGTGCCGGGCGCCGGAAACACCATATATTTT	CASSQVPGAGNTIYF
TRBV6-1	TRBJ2-1	.	.	TGTGCCAGCAGTGAAGGGGGGGCCCTCTCCTACAATGAGCAGTTCTTC	CASSEGGALSYNEQFF
TRBV27	TRBJ2-2	.	.	TGTGCCAGCAGTTTATCCTTATCCACCGGGGAGCTGTTTTTT	CASSLSLSTGELFF
TRBV3-1/TRBV3-2	TRBJ2-3	.	.	TGTGCCAGCAGCCAACTGGGGGGGCTACCTAGCACAGATACGCAGTATTTT	CASSQLGGLPSTDTQYF
TRBV4-1	TRBJ2-5	TRBD2	.	TGCGCCAGCAGCCAAGATGGGGCTAGCGGTCGAAAGACCCAGTACTTC	CASSQDGASGRKTQYF
TRBV29-1	TRBJ1-2	.	few	TGCAGCGTCCAGGGTTACTATGGCTACACCTTC	CSVQGYYGYTF
TRBV28	TRBJ1-6	TRBD1	.	TGTGCCAGCAGTTTATGGCAGGGGGCCTCCTATAATTCACCCCTCCACTTT	CASSLWQGASYNSPLHF
TRBV3-1/TRBV3-2	TRBJ1-2	.	.	TGTGCCAGCAGCCAAGCAAGGGTTGGTGGCTACACCTTC	CASSQARVGGYTF
TRBV3-1/TRBV3-2	TRBJ1-5	.	once	TGTGCCAGCAGCCAAGATCTTCGGGGGAGTCAGCCCCAGCATTTT	CASSQDLRGSQPQHF
TRBV6-6	TRBJ1-1	.	.	TGTGCCAGCAGTTACGGGGATTGGGTGAACACTGAAGCTTTCTTT	CASSYGDWVNTEAFF
TRBV5-1	TRBJ1-4	TRBD1	.	TGCGCCAGCAGCTCGACAGGGTCAGCTAATGAAAAACTGTTTTTT	CASSSTGSANEKLFF
TRBV5-6	TRBJ1-3	.	.	TGTGCCAGCCGTGGAAACGTAGGAAACACCATATATTTT	CASRGNVGNTIYF
TRBV5-1	TRBJ2-7	TRBD2	.	TGCGCCAGCAGGGCCCGTTTTAGCGGGGGTCCGGGGAACTACGAGCAGTACTTC	CASRARFSGGPGNYEQYF
TRBV9	TRBJ1-3	.	.	TGTGCCAGCAGCGTCCGGGCCACGGAGGGAAACACCATATATTTT	CASSVRATEGNTIYF
TRBV29-1	TRBJ1-5	.	.	TGCAGCGTCCGACAGACAGATAGCAATCAGCCCCAGCATTTT	CSVRQTDSNQPQHF
TRBV6-5	TRBJ1-6	.	.	TGTGCCAGCAGTTACTCCGAGACAGTGAATTCACCCCTCCACTTT	CASSYSETVNSPLHF
TRBV4-3	TRBJ2-7	.	.	TGCGCCAGCAGCCTAGCGACAGGGAGGGTAGGCGAGCAGTACTTC	CASSLATGRVGEQYF
TRBV19	TRBJ2-5	.	.	TGTGCCAGTAGTATAGATCATCCTAGCGCCGGTGGGACCCAGTACTTC	CASSIDHPSAGGTQYF
TRBV4-3	TRBJ2-7	.	.	TGCGCCAGCAGCCAAGAGCGGGGGCCCTCCTACGAGCAGTACTTC	CASSQERGPSYEQYF
TRBV6-2/TRBV6-3	TRBJ2-5	.	.	TGTGCCAGCAGTTACACTTTGGAGACCCAGTACTTC	CASSYTLETQYF
TRBV7-2	TRBJ1-1	.	once	TGTGCCAGCAGCTTAGCAGGACAGCAACAAGCTTTCTTT	CASSLAGQQQAFF
TRBV28	TRBJ2-6	.	.	TGTGCCAGCAGTTTAGGAGGTGCGGGGGCTGCTGGGGCCAACGTCCTGACTTTC	CASSLGGAGAAGANVLTF